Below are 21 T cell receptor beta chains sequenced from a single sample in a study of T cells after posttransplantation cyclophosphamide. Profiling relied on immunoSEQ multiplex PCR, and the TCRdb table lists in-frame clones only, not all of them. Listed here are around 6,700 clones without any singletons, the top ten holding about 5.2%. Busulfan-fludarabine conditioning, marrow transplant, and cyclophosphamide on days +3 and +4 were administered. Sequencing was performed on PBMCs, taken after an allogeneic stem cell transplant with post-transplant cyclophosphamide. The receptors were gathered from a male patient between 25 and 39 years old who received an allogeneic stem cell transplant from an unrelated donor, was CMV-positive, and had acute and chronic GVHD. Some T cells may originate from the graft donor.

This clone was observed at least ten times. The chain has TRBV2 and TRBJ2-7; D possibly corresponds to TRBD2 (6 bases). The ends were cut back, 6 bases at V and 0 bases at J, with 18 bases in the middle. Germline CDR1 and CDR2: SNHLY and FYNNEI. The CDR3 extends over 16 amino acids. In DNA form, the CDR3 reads TGTGCCAGCAGGAAGGAAGGGACTCAACTCTCCTACGAGCAGTACTTC. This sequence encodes CASRKEGTQLSYEQYF. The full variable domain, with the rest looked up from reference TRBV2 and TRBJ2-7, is EPEVTQTPSHQVTQMGQEVILRCVPISNHLYFYWYRQILGQKVEFLVSFYNNEISEKSEIFDDQFSVERPDGSNFTLKIRSTKLEDSAMYFCASRKEGTQLSYEQYFGPGTRLTVT.

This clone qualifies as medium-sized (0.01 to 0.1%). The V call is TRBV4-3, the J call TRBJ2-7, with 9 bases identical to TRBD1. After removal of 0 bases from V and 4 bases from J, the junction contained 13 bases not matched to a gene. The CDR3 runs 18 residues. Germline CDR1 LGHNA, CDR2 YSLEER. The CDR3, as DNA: TGCGCCAGCAGCCAAGACGGGCCGAGTGGACAGGGGTCATACGAGCAGTACTTC. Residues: CASSQDGPSGQGSYEQYF.

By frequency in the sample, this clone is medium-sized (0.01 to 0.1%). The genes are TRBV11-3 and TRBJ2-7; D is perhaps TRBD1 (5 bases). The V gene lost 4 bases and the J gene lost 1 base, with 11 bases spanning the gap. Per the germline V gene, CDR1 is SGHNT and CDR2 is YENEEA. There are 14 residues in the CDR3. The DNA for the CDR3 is TGTGCCAGCAGCTCCAGGGCGCTTTCCTACGAGCAGTACTTC. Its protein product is CASSSRALSYEQYF.

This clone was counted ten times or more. The DNA of the CDR3 is TGTGCCAGCGGACAGGCCCTCACTGAAGCTTTCTTT. Its protein is CASGQALTEAFF. The chain has TRBV6-5 and TRBJ1-1, with TRBD1 identical over 7 bases. Trimming cost V 8 bases and J 4 bases; bases outside gene matches: 4. Germline V gene data show CDR1 as MNHEY and CDR2 as SVGAGI. The CDR3 covers 12 residues.

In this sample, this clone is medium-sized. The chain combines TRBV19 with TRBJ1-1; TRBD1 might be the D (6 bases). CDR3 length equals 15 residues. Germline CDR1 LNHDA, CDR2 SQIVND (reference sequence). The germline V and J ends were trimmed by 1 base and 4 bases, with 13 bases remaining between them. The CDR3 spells CASSIASGGATEAFF. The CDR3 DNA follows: TGTGCCAGTAGTATAGCTTCGGGGGGGGCCACTGAAGCTTTCTTT.

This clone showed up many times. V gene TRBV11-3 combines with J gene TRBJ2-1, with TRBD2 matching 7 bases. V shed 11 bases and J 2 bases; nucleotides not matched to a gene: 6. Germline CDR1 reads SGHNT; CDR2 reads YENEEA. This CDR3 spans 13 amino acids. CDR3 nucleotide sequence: TGTGCCTCAGTGGGAGGGGCCTACAATGAGCAGTTCTTC. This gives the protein CASVGGAYNEQFF.

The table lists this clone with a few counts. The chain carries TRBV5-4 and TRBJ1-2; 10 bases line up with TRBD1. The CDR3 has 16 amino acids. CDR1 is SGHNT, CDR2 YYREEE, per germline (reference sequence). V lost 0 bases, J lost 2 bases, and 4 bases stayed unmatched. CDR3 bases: TGTGCCAGCAGCTTGGCCGGGACAGGGGTAAACTATGGCTACACCTTC. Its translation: CASSLAGTGVNYGYTF.

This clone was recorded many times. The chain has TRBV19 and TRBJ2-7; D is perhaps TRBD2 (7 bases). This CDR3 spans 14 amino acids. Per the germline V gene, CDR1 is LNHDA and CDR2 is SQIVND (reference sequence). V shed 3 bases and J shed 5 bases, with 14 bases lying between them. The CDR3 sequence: CASSMGRDNHEQYF. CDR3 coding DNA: TGTGCCAGTAGTATGGGGAGGGACAACCACGAGCAGTACTTC.

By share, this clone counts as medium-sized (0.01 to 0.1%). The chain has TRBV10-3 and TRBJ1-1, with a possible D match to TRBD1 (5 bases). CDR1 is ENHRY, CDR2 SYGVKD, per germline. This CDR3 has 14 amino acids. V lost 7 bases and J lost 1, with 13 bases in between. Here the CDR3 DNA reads TGTGCCATCAAAGGGGCTCTCCAGAACACTGAAGCTTTCTTT. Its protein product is CAIKGALQNTEAFF.

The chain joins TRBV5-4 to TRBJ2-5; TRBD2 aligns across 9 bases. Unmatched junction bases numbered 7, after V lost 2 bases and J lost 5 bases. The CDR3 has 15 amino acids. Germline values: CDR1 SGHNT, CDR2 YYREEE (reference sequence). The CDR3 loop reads CASSFLAGERETQYF. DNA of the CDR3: TGTGCCAGCAGCTTCTTAGCGGGAGAGCGGGAGACCCAGTACTTC.

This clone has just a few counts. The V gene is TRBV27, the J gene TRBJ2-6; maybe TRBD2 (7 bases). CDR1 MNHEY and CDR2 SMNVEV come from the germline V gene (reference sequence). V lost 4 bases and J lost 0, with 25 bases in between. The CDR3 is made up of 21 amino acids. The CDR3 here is CASSYTGGGGPYLSGANVLTF. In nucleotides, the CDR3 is TGTGCCAGCAGTTACACCGGCGGGGGCGGGCCGTACCTCTCTGGGGCCAACGTCCTGACTTTC.

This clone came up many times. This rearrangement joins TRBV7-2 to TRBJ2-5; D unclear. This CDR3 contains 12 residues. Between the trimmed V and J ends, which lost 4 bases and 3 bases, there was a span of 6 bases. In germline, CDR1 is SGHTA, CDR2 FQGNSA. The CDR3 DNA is TGTGCCAGCAGCTCGCCGGAAGAGACCCAGTACTTC. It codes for CASSSPEETQYF. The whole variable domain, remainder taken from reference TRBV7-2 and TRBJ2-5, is GAGVSQSPSNKVTEKGKDVELRCDPISGHTALYWYRQSLGQGLEFLIYFQGNSAPDKSGLPSDRFSAERTGGSVSTLTIQRTQQEDSAVYLCASSSPEETQYFGPGTRLLVL.

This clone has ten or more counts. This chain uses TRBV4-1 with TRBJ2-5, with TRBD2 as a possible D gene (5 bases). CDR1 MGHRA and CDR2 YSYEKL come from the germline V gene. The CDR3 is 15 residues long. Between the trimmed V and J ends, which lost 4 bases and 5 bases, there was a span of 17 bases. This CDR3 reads CASSLLIREGETQYF. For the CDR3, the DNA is TGCGCCAGCAGCCTCCTAATTCGGGAAGGTGAGACCCAGTACTTC.

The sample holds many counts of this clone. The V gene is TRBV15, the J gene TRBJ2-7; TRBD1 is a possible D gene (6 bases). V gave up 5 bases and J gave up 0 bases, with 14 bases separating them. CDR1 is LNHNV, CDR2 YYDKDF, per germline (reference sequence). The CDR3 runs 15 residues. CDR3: CATSWDRDTSYEQYF. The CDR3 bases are TGTGCCACCAGCTGGGACCGGGACACCTCCTACGAGCAGTACTTC.

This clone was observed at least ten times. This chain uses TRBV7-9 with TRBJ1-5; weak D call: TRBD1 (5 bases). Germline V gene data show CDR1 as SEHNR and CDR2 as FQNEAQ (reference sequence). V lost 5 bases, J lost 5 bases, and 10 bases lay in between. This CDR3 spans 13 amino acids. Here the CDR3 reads CASSLGAYQPQHF. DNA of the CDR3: TGTGCCAGCAGCCTAGGGGCGTATCAGCCCCAGCATTTT.

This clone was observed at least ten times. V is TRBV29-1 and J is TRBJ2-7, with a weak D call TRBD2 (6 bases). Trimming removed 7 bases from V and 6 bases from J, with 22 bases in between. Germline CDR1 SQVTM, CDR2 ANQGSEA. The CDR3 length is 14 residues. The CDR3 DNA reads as TGCAGCGCTACCCCCCCGGGACGGGACTCCGAGCAGTACTTC. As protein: CSATPPGRDSEQYF.

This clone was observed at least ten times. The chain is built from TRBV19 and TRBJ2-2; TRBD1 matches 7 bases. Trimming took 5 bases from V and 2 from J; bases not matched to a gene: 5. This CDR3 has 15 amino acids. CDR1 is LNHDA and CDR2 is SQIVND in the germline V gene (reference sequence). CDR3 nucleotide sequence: TGTGCCAGTAGTTCCGGGACAGTCAACACCGGGGAGCTGTTTTTT. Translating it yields CASSSGTVNTGELFF.

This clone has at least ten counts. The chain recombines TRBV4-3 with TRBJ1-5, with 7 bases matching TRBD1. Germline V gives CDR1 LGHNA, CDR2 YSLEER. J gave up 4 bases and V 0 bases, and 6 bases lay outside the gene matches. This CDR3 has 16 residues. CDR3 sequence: CASSQDGPGGNQPQHF. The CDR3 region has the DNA TGCGCCAGCAGCCAAGATGGGCCAGGGGGTAATCAGCCCCAGCATTTT.

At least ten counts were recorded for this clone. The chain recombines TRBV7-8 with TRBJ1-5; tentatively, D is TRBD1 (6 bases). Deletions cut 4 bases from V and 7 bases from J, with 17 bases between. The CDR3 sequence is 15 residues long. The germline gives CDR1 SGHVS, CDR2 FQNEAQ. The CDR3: CASSSDRTARQPQHF. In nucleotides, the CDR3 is TGTGCCAGCAGCTCGGATCGGACAGCAAGGCAGCCCCAGCATTTT.

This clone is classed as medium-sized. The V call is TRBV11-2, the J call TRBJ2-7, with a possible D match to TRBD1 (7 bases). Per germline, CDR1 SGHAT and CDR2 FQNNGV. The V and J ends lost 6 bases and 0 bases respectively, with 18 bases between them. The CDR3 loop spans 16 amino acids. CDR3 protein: CASSLRGDGGSYEQYF. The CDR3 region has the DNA TGTGCCAGCAGTCTCAGGGGGGACGGGGGCTCCTACGAGCAGTACTTC. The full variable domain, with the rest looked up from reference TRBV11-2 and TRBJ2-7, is EAGVAQSPRYKIIEKRQSVAFWCNPISGHATLYWYQQILGQGPKLLIQFQNNGVVDDSQLPKDRFSAERLKGVDSTLKIQPAKLEDSAVYLCASSLRGDGGSYEQYFGPGTRLTVT.

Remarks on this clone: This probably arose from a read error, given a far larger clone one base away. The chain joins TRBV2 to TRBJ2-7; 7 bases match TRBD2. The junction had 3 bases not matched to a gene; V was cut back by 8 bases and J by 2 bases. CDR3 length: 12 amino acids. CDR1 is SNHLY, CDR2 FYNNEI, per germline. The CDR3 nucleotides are TGTGCCAGCGGGGGGGAGCCCTACGAGCAGTACTTC. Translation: CASGGEPYEQYF.